The 21 T cell receptor beta chains listed next were all sequenced from one sample in a study of blood T cell repertoires in COVID-19 (TCRdb year 2020). The library was generated by the immunoSEQ multiplex PCR assay. Imported from immuneACCESS, the table was reduced by TCRdb to in-frame sequences with V and J called. These copies leave out some clones; in studies compared against another copy, an unresolved V gene accounts for under half, and the cause of the remainder is not known. This sample holds fewer than 120,000 clones; approximately 85% were observed only once. Approximately 17% of the sample is held by the ten biggest clonotypes. Sequencing was done on a sample of peripheral blood. The source of these receptors is a woman aged 55-75 years with acute or convalescent COVID-19.

CDR3: CAWGDGGTSQPQHF. CDR3 nucleotide sequence: TGTGCCTGGGGGGATGGCGGGACGAGTCAGCCCCAGCATTTT. This chain joins TRBV30 and TRBJ1-5, with D perhaps TRBD1 (5 bases). CDR1 GTSNPN and CDR2 SVGIG come from the germline V gene (reference sequence). V gave up 5 bases and J gave up 6 bases, with 17 bases separating them. The CDR3 length is 14 residues.

The chain recombines TRBV7-3 with TRBJ1-1, with D uncertain. Trimming cost V 5 bases and J 3 bases, with 13 bases left between them. Germline-derived CDR1 and CDR2 are SGHTA and FQGTGA. The CDR3 is 14 residues long. The chain's CDR3 is CASSASPEDTEAFF. The DNA of the CDR3 is TGTGCCAGCAGCGCTTCCCCGGAGGACACTGAAGCTTTCTTT. Based on the CDR3 plus reference TRBV7-3 and TRBJ1-1, the full variable domain is GAGVSQTPSNKVTEKGKYVELRCDPISGHTALYWYRQSLGQGPEFLIYFQGTGAADDSGLPNDRFFAVRPEGSVSTLKIQRTERGDSAVYLCASSASPEDTEAFFGQGTRLTVV.

The J gene is TRBJ2-5, the V gene TRBV11-3; D gene uncertain. The V end was cut by 1 base, the J end by 2 bases, with 8 bases between. The CDR3 loop spans 14 amino acids. Germline values: CDR1 SGHNT, CDR2 YENEEA. This CDR3 reads CASSLGAVQETQYF. The CDR3 DNA follows: TGTGCCAGCAGCTTAGGGGCAGTTCAAGAGACCCAGTACTTC.

This rearrangement joins TRBV9 to TRBJ2-3; 8 bases are shared with TRBD2. V was clipped by 5 bases and J by 2 bases; unmatched bases: 10. CDR3 length: 16 residues. Per the germline V gene, CDR1 is SGDLS and CDR2 is YYNGEE. The CDR3 DNA follows: TGTGCCAGCAGAGCCGGCGAACTAGCGGCCACAGATACGCAGTATTTT. It yields the protein CASRAGELAATDTQYF.

The chain is built from TRBV28 and TRBJ2-7, with a possible D match to TRBD1 (6 bases). Germline lookup yields CDR1 MDHEN and CDR2 SYDVKM. The CDR3 contains 16 residues. Trimming stripped 3 bases from V and 3 bases from J, with 18 bases between. DNA of the CDR3: TGTGCCAGCAGTTTCCCCCCCGCAGGACAGTACTACGAGCAGTACTTC. Protein product: CASSFPPAGQYYEQYF. Full variable domain (rest looked up from reference TRBV28 and TRBJ2-7): DVKVTQSSRYLVKRTGEKVFLECVQDMDHENMFWYRQDPGLGLRLIYFSYDVKMKEKGDIPEGYSVSREKKERFSLILESASTNQTSMYLCASSFPPAGQYYEQYFGPGTRLTVT.

This clone has only one observation. V is TRBV30 and J is TRBJ1-3; D is unresolved. The germline V gene has CDR1 GTSNPN and CDR2 SVGIG (reference sequence). The CDR3 is made up of 12 amino acids. The V gene lost 2 bases and the J gene lost 11 bases, with 13 bases spanning the gap. The CDR3 protein is CAWSLGPGAIYF. The CDR3 nucleotides read TGTGCCTGGAGTTTAGGACCGGGAGCCATATATTTT.

The chain recombines TRBV5-6 with TRBJ1-6; TRBD1 matches at 10 bases. Looked up from germline, CDR1 is SGHDT and CDR2 is YYEEEE. After removal of 0 bases from V and 8 bases from J, the junction contained 2 bases not matched to a gene. The CDR3 consists of 15 residues. DNA for the CDR3: TGTGCCAGCAGCTTGGCAGGGACAGGGGATTCACCCCTCCACTTT. Translation gives CASSLAGTGDSPLHF.

This chain connects TRBV24-1 to TRBJ2-1; TRBD1 matches 8 bases. This CDR3 spans 15 amino acids. V lost 3 bases and J lost 8; bases outside the gene matches: 8. Germline assignment: CDR1 KGHDR and CDR2 SFDVKD. CDR3 loop: CATSDPGQDKDEQFF. CDR3 nucleotides: TGTGCCACCAGTGATCCGGGACAGGATAAGGATGAGCAGTTCTTC.

The V call is TRBV19, the J call TRBJ1-5; D possibly corresponds to TRBD1 (5 bases). The CDR3 is made up of 13 amino acids. Trimming took 1 base from V and 6 from J, leaving 7 bases between them. CDR1 is LNHDA and CDR2 is SQIVND in the germline V gene (reference sequence). CDR3 DNA: TGTGCCAGTAGTATAGGAAGGGGTCAGCCCCAGCATTTT. Translated, it gives CASSIGRGQPQHF. The variable domain in full, with the rest retrieved from reference TRBV19 and TRBJ1-5, is DGGITQSPKYLFRKEGQNVTLSCEQNLNHDAMYWYRQDPGQGLRLIYYSQIVNDFQKGDIAEGYSVSREKKESFPLTVTSAQKNPTAFYLCASSIGRGQPQHFGDGTRLSIL.

The chain recombines TRBV6-2 or TRBV6-3 with TRBJ2-1, with TRBD2 identical over 12 bases. J was trimmed by 8 bases and V by 2 bases; bases with no gene match: 10. The germline gives CDR1 MNHEY, CDR2 SVGEGT. The CDR3 covers 17 residues. The CDR3, as DNA: TGTGCCAGCAGTTACGACCTATTACTAGCGGGGGGATATGAGCAGTTCTTC. This sequence encodes CASSYDLLLAGGYEQFF.

V usage is TRBV7-2 and J usage is TRBJ1-5; TRBD1 aligns across 9 bases. J was trimmed by 7 bases and V by 5 bases; bases with no gene match: 6. Looked up from germline, CDR1 is SGHTA and CDR2 is FQGNSA. This CDR3 region has 14 residues. The CDR3 nucleotides read TGTGCCAGCAGCCCACAGGGGGCTGGGCAGCCCCAGCATTTT. Translated, it gives CASSPQGAGQPQHF.

This sequence joins TRBV27 and TRBJ2-1; TRBD1 agrees at 8 bases. The germline CDR1 and CDR2 sequences are MNHEY and SMNVEV (reference sequence). The CDR3 runs 14 residues. The V and J ends lost 3 bases and 6 bases, in that order; junction bases with no gene match: 4. The CDR3 protein is CASSFRQGRNEQFF. The CDR3 bases are TGTGCCAGCAGTTTTCGACAGGGGCGCAATGAGCAGTTCTTC.

This clone was counted a single time. The chain has TRBV6-5 and TRBJ1-4; TRBD1 matches at 7 bases. V shed 2 bases, J shed 3 bases, and the junction held 0 bases outside the gene matches. The CDR3 runs 14 residues. Germline CDR1 MNHEY, CDR2 SVGAGI. The CDR3 sequence is CASSYGQANEKLFF. CDR3 nucleotide sequence: TGTGCCAGCAGTTACGGACAGGCTAATGAAAAACTGTTTTTT.

The chain employs TRBV6-4 and TRBJ1-2; D possibly corresponds to TRBD1 (6 bases). This CDR3 contains 13 residues. V was pared by 6 bases and J by 0 bases, with 8 bases between. The germline V gene has CDR1 MRHNA and CDR2 SNTAGT. The CDR3 sequence is CASSQGTNYGYTF. The CDR3 coding sequence is TGTGCCAGCAGCCAGGGGACTAACTATGGCTACACCTTC.

The chain employs TRBV4-2 and TRBJ2-7, with 13 bases fitting TRBD2. The CDR3 loop spans 16 amino acids. The V gene's germline CDR1 is LGHNA and CDR2 YNFKEQ. V lost 3 bases to trimming and J lost 5 bases; unmatched junction nucleotides: 7. For the CDR3, the DNA is TGTGCCAGCAGCCAGAGGACTAGCGGGGGATCTAACGAGCAGTACTTC. Residues: CASSQRTSGGSNEQYF.

This chain uses TRBV29-1 with TRBJ1-2, with D possibly matching TRBD1 (5 bases). This CDR3 has 14 residues. The V end lost 3 bases, the J end lost 1 base, and 12 bases lay between the germline ends. Germline CDR1 is SQVTM and CDR2 is ANQGSEA. CDR3: CSVEGGTVNYGYTF. The CDR3 nucleotides read TGCAGCGTTGAGGGGGGAACAGTTAACTATGGCTACACCTTC.

This clone was observed a single time. V gene TRBV7-6 combines with J gene TRBJ1-4, with unresolved D. Trimming removed 7 bases at V and 2 bases at J, with 14 bases between. The CDR3 extends over 15 amino acids. The germline V gene has CDR1 SGHVS and CDR2 FNYEAQ. CDR3 nucleotides: TGTGCCAGCAACAACAGACATGTCACTAATGAAAAACTGTTTTTT. Protein product: CASNNRHVTNEKLFF.

This chain joins TRBV6-2 or TRBV6-3 and TRBJ2-2; D ambiguous. The CDR3 loop spans 15 amino acids. Trimming left V 2 bases short and J 6 bases short, with 13 bases between. Germline CDR1 reads MNHEY; CDR2 reads SVGEGT. For the CDR3, the DNA is TGTGCCAGCAGTTACCAAGAGGAACGCGCCGGGGAGCTGTTTTTT. This encodes CASSYQEERAGELFF.

The J gene is TRBJ1-4, the V gene TRBV11-3; D gene ambiguous. There are 13 residues in the CDR3. Trimming stripped 5 bases from V and 5 bases from J, with 9 bases between. Per the germline V gene, CDR1 is SGHNT and CDR2 is YENEEA. This chain's CDR3 is CASSPETNEKLFF. DNA for the CDR3: TGTGCCAGCAGCCCCGAGACAAATGAAAAACTGTTTTTT.

This chain uses TRBV6-5 with TRBJ2-1, with a tentative D call TRBD2 (6 bases). CDR1 and CDR2 from the germline V gene are MNHEY and SVGAGI. V was cut by 8 bases and J by 5 bases, with 10 bases left in between. The CDR3 is 12 residues long. CDR3 sequence reads: CASLGGNNEQFF. CDR3 bases: TGTGCCAGCCTCGGGGGAAACAATGAGCAGTTCTTC.

The rearrangement joins TRBV7-3 to TRBJ2-5; tentatively, D is TRBD2 (6 bases). This CDR3 spans 16 amino acids. The V end lost 5 bases, the J end lost 1 base, and 17 bases lay between the germline ends. CDR1 and CDR2 from the germline V gene are SGHTA and FQGTGA. In DNA form, the CDR3 reads TGTGCCAGCAGCCCAGTCGGGGGAAACCTCCAAGAGACCCAGTACTTC. Amino acid sequence: CASSPVGGNLQETQYF. Full variable domain (missing parts from reference TRBV7-3 and TRBJ2-5): GAGVSQTPSNKVTEKGKYVELRCDPISGHTALYWYRQSLGQGPEFLIYFQGTGAADDSGLPNDRFFAVRPEGSVSTLKIQRTERGDSAVYLCASSPVGGNLQETQYFGPGTRLLVL.